This note documents a single TCR beta chain sequence. Its binding antigen is unknown. One base away there is no much larger clone; base qualities are not given. The data originate from a study of blood T cell repertoires in COVID-19 (dated by TCRdb to about 2020). Background on the whole study: Samples from collaborators originated in the United States, Italy and Spain and spanned both the acute and convalescent phases of COVID-19. Nearly every sample came with metadata listing a de-identified subject ID, COVID-19 status, age in years and sex. HLA class I and class II types, where available, came from metadata supplied by the sample provider rather than from assay-based typing. Samples were obtained from the ongoing ImmuneRACE study (first 160 participants) and from some 1,200 subjects provided by 6 global collaborators. The dataset comprised deeply sampled blood TCRbeta repertoires from subjects exposed to, actively infected with, or recovered from COVID-19. The material from the prospective study consisted of cDNA or gDNA derived from T cells, B-cell-depleted T cells, or PBMCs. The repertoires were released in a freely available public database intended as a resource for research on the immune response to SARS-CoV-2.

Broad study findings and their caveats: How much clinical and demographic metadata was included differed by source and by participant, and the metadata was provided uncurated.

TCRbeta CDR3 regions were amplified from genomic DNA using the immunoSEQ Assay, a bias-controlled multiplex PCR. Turning to the authors' computational methods: Nucleated cell counts per sample were estimated from amplification of reference gene primers within the assay. Sequence reads were collapsed and filtered to measure the absolute abundance of every unique TCRbeta CDR3 rearrangement. For each sample, productive Simpson clonality was calculated as the square root of Simpson's diversity index across productive rearrangements. The clones in this table, taken by TCRdb from immuneACCESS, are in-frame only. Not every clone is retained; where verified, under half of the shortfall comes from an unresolved V gene, and the cause of the rest is unknown. V and J calls and clone size are given by that table; D and trimming were obtained from the DNA. This sample is represented by 200,000 to 250,000 clones; 82% of them were singletons. In total, the top ten clones hold 3.6% of the sample.

Inclusive of the bounding cysteine and phenylalanine, the CDR3 is 16 residues long. The retained sequence is limited to the CDR3, 48 bases, with the frame set at the first base. V loses 5 bases of germline sequence and J loses 0 bases, and the interval between the two ends is 16 bases. From a lookup of the germline V gene, CDR1 and CDR2 are SGHNT and YENEEA. The collaborating institutions used their own protocols to collect whole blood in K2EDTA tubes. Collaborator samples were shipped for TCRbeta analysis as frozen whole blood, isolated PBMCs, or DNA extracted from either sample type. The source of this sequence is a woman older than 75 with acute or convalescent COVID-19. Recombination joined TRBV11-3 with TRBJ1-2, and perhaps TRBD1 as D gene, on 5 matching bases. Input material: peripheral blood. CDR3 reads: CASSPLAGPANYGYTF. In nucleotide form, the sequence is TGTGCCAGCAGCCCCCTGGCAGGGCCGGCTAACTATGGCTACACCTTC.